The following is a T cell receptor (beta chain) sequence with its context. The germline V and J ends were trimmed by 8 bases and 3 bases, with 12 bases remaining between them. The CDR3 consists of 12 residues. The germline V gene encodes CDR1 SGDLS and CDR2 YYNGEE. The repertoire was sequenced with immunoSEQ multiplex PCR; TCRdb's copy has only in-frame clones and lacks some. The sample lists about 46,000 clones, about 88% occurring once. The data originate from a study of OX40 agonist ivuxolimab in advanced cancers. The chain combines TRBV9 with TRBJ2-7; D call uncertain. The clonotype was recovered from an adult with an advanced solid tumor such as melanoma, head and neck, liver or kidney cancer. The specimen comprised CD4+ or CD8+ T cells sorted from blood, sampled in a trial of the OX40 agonist ivuxolimab. CDR3 protein: CASGTSHYEQYF. The CDR3 nucleotides are TGTGCCAGTGGAACAAGCCACTACGAGCAGTACTTC.